The TCR beta chain described here comes from a study of cytomegalovirus exposure and HLA in healthy donors. Study results and limitations: In a later analysis, V- and J-gene trimming of beta chains associated with a DCLRE1C missense variant, replicated independently. Earlier analysis looked at TCR beta V segments, and most were productive about 87% or about 30% of the time. Sequencing artifact likely explains a cluster of highly shared sequence variants.

V dropped 1 base and J dropped 2 bases, with 10 bases sitting between them. Germline V gene lookup returns CDR1 MNHNS and CDR2 SASEGT. There are 15 residues in the CDR3. Likely unrecorded immune exposures existed in these nominally healthy donors. Comment on this clone: Its antigen is not identified.

Primers for the PCR totalled 60 Vbeta and 13 Jbeta. Profiling relied on immunoSEQ multiplex PCR, and the TCRdb table lists in-frame clones only, not all of them. The data hold around 190,000 clones, with around 75% observed a single time. The chain recombines TRBV6-1 with TRBJ2-3; D ambiguous. The sequence was obtained from a woman under 40 in good health and CMV-seropositive. The sequencing sample was made of PBMCs. The CDR3 here is CASSEGRRFTDTQYF. In nucleotides, the CDR3 is TGTGCCAGCAGTGAAGGTCGGCGGTTCACAGATACGCAGTATTTT.